One and the same sample provided the 2 T cell receptor beta chains below, sequenced in a study of shared clonotypes between healthy human individuals. Here immunoSEQ multiplex PCR was the method, and the copy in TCRdb shows in-frame clones only, minus some. The sample has roughly 2,000,000 clones; less than 95% are singletons. Naive CD8 cells were CD45RO-negative, positively selected for CCR7, excluding terminally differentiated effector memory CD45RA+ cells. The sample consisted of naive CD8+ T cells sorted from blood. All receptors derive from a man younger than 35 in good health.

Details on this clone: Additional DNA sequences in this sample encode the identical CDR3. The chain has TRBV6-6 and TRBJ2-3; TRBD2 agrees at 12 bases. Trimming removed 5 bases from V and 3 bases from J; junction bases left unmatched: 0. Germline-derived CDR1 and CDR2 are MNHNY and SVGAGI (reference sequence). CDR3 length: 14 amino acids. The CDR3 nucleotides read TGTGCCAGCAGTCTAGCGGGAGGGACAGATACGCAGTATTTT. The encoded protein is CASSLAGGTDTQYF.

Concerning this clone itself: The sample holds other DNA sequences that translate to the same CDR3. The chain carries TRBV6-5 and TRBJ2-1; no reliable D call. Germline CDR1 and CDR2: MNHEY and SVGAGI. CDR3 length equals 10 residues. The V gene lost 8 bases and the J gene lost 7 bases, with 6 bases spanning the gap. Here the CDR3 reads CASGYNEQFF. The CDR3 DNA reads TGTGCCAGCGGATATAATGAGCAGTTCTTC.